The present entry profiles one T cell receptor beta chain with its context. The data are from a study of shared T cell receptors in the human thymus. Profiling relied on immunoSEQ multiplex PCR, and the TCRdb table lists in-frame clones only, not all of them. Of some 400,000 clones in the sample, 95% were seen once. Germline V gene data show CDR1 as MDHEN and CDR2 as SYDVKM. This CDR3 has 15 amino acids. After removal of 2 bases from V and 5 bases from J, the junction contained 5 bases not matched to a gene. The rearrangement links TRBV28 to TRBJ1-4; 7 positions match TRBD1. Sequenced material: thymocytes. This TCR derives from a human donor. DNA for the CDR3: TGTGCCAGCAGTTTACAGGGGGGTCGGAATGAAAAACTGTTTTTT. It is translated as CASSLQGGRNEKLFF.